The 3 T cell receptor beta chains below were found in one sample sequenced in a study of blood T cell repertoires in COVID-19. Only in-frame clones appear in the TCRdb table, and some are missing; sequencing was by immunoSEQ multiplex PCR. The table has more than 300,000 clones, 85% to 90% seen once. The specimen sequenced was PBMCs or T cells enriched from blood (not recorded which). These TCRs come from a woman under 30 who had recovered from COVID-19.

The chain uses TRBV18 and TRBJ1-2; possibly TRBD1 for D (5 bases). Per the germline V gene, CDR1 is KGHSH and CDR2 is LQKENI. Trimming took 6 bases from V and 4 from J, leaving 15 bases between them. The length of the CDR3 is 14 residues. CDR3 residues: CASSPREGPYGYTF. The CDR3 DNA reads as TGTGCCAGCTCCCCCAGGGAAGGGCCCTATGGCTACACCTTC. The complete variable domain, with remaining parts taken from reference TRBV18 and TRBJ1-2, reads NAGVMQNPRHLVRRRGQEARLRCSPMKGHSHVYWYRQLPEEGLKFMVYLQKENIIDESGMPKERFSAEFPKEGPSILRIQQVVRGDSAAYFCASSPREGPYGYTFGSGTRLTVV.

This chain joins TRBV7-8 and TRBJ1-1; D perhaps matches TRBD1 (5 bases). V lost 0 bases and J 4 bases, leaving 12 bases between the germline ends. Germline lookup yields CDR1 SGHVS and CDR2 FQNEAQ. The CDR3 sequence is 15 residues long. CDR3 residues: CASSLARTRSTEAFF. CDR3 DNA: TGTGCCAGCAGCTTAGCGCGGACAAGGTCCACTGAAGCTTTCTTT.

V is TRBV19 and J is TRBJ2-7; D is unclear. V gave up 6 bases and J gave up 3 bases, with 9 bases separating them. This CDR3 comprises 12 residues. Per the germline V gene, CDR1 is LNHDA and CDR2 is SQIVND (reference sequence). CDR3 nucleotides: TGTGCCAGTAGCGCAGATTACTACGAGCAGTACTTC. Encoded protein: CASSADYYEQYF.